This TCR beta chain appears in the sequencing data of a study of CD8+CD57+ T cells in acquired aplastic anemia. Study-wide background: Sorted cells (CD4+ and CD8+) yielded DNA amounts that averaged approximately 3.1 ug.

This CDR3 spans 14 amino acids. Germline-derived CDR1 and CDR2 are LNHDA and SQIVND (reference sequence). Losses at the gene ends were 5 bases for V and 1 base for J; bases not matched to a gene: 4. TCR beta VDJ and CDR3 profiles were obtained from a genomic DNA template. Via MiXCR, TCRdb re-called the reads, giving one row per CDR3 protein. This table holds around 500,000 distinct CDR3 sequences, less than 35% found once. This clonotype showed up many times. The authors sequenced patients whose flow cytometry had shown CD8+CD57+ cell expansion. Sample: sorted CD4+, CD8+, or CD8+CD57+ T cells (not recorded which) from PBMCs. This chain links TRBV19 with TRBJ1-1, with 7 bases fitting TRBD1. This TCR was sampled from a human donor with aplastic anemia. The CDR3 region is CASSVGQSNTEAFF. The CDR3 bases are TGTGCCAGTAGTGTGGGACAGTCGAACACTGAAGCTTTCTTT. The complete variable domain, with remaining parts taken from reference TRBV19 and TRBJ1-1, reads DGGITQSPKYLFRKEGQNVTLSCEQNLNHDAMYWYRQDPGQGLRLIYYSQIVNDFQKGDIAEGYSVSREKKESFPLTVTSAQKNPTAFYLCASSVGQSNTEAFFGQGTRLTVV.